This T cell receptor (beta chain) came from a study of shared clonotypes between healthy human individuals. For the study at large: Every donor yielded three CD4 naive, three CD4 memory, two CD8 naive and one CD8 memory plate. Study conclusions and caveats: Naive CD4 clonotypes overlapped across a handful of donors at approximately 5.5%.

As defined, naive CD8 cells were CD45RO-negative and positively selected for CCR7, with terminally differentiated effector memory CD45RA+ cells excluded. A word on this clone: The antigen remains undetermined.

V lost 0 bases to trimming and J lost 1 base; unmatched junction nucleotides: 5. The CDR3 length is 16 residues. CDR1 SGDLS and CDR2 YYNGEE come from the germline V gene. Researchers ran the assay at a deep level. Per the original data handling: From ImmunoSEQ came sequences covering only the junction and carrying no quality scores, so filtering differed. Here immunoSEQ multiplex PCR was the method, and the copy in TCRdb shows in-frame clones only, minus some. V, J and clone size derive from that table, while D and trimming were established from the DNA sequence. The repertoire has 1.5 million to 2.5 million clones, about 95% of them found once; the top ten carry under 1.5%.

This chain connects TRBV9 to TRBJ1-1; 8 nucleotides agree with TRBD1. This receptor was taken from a man in his late teens or twenties in good health. Material: naive CD8+ T cells sorted from blood. Here the CDR3 reads CASSVDGTGRNTEAFF. The CDR3 nucleotides are TGTGCCAGCAGCGTAGATGGGACAGGAAGGAACACTGAAGCTTTCTTT.